The 31 T cell receptor beta chains presented below share a single source sample, sequenced in a study of T cell repertoires in urothelial bladder cancer. Assay: immunoSEQ multiplex PCR; the TCRdb copy retains only in-frame clones and omits some. This sample has fewer than 15,000 clones, with just over 65% found just once. The sequenced material came from tumor-infiltrating cells from bladder cancer. The receptors come from a human donor with urothelial carcinoma.

This clone was detected a few times. The chain has TRBV18 and TRBJ1-5, with a weak D call TRBD1 (6 bases). The CDR3 spans 15 residues. Germline lookup yields CDR1 KGHSH and CDR2 LQKENI. Deletions cut 6 bases from V and 4 bases from J, with 16 bases between. The CDR3 nucleotides read TGTGCCAGCTCGCCCCAGGGAGACAGGAATCAGCCCCAGCATTTT. Encoded protein: CASSPQGDRNQPQHF.

The chain employs TRBV2 and TRBJ2-2; D is undetermined. Trimming stripped 1 base from V and 3 bases from J, with 0 bases between. CDR1 and CDR2 (germline): SNHLY, FYNNEI. The CDR3 loop spans 12 amino acids. CDR3 loop: CASSEDTGELFF. The CDR3 DNA is TGTGCCAGCAGTGAAGACACCGGGGAGCTGTTTTTT.

This sequence joins TRBV4-2 and TRBJ2-1; 12 bases agree with TRBD2. CDR1 is LGHNA, CDR2 YNFKEQ, per germline. The V segment lost 4 bases and the J segment 9 bases; nucleotides outside the gene matches: 4. The CDR3 has 14 amino acids. CDR3 residues: CASSPLTSGGEQFF. The CDR3 nucleotides are TGTGCCAGCAGCCCCTTGACTAGCGGGGGTGAGCAGTTCTTC.

The chain combines TRBV19 with TRBJ1-2; D is perhaps TRBD1 (5 bases). Germline-derived CDR1 and CDR2 are LNHDA and SQIVND (reference sequence). Trimming took 6 bases from V and 2 from J, leaving 16 bases between them. CDR3 length: 15 residues. CDR3 nucleotides: TGTGCCAGTAGAAAGACGAGGGGAATGAACTATGGCTACACCTTC. Protein: CASRKTRGMNYGYTF.

The chain has TRBV5-1 and TRBJ1-4, with D possibly matching TRBD1 (6 bases). Per the germline V gene, CDR1 is SGHRS and CDR2 is YFSETQ. The V and J ends lost 7 bases and 3 bases respectively, with 16 bases between them. The CDR3 loop spans 15 amino acids. In DNA form, the CDR3 reads TGCGCCAGCTGTACTTTGGGGGCGGCTAATGAAAAACTGTTTTTT. It yields the protein CASCTLGAANEKLFF.

V and J are TRBV9 and TRBJ2-6, with 9 bases lining up with TRBD1. The CDR3 runs to 18 residues. Germline lookup yields CDR1 SGDLS and CDR2 YYNGEE. The V segment lost 4 bases and the J segment 0 bases; nucleotides outside the gene matches: 8. The CDR3: CASSPRTGATSGANVLTF. The DNA of the CDR3 is TGTGCCAGCAGCCCCCGGACAGGGGCCACCTCTGGGGCCAACGTCCTGACTTTC.

The chain recombines TRBV18 with TRBJ2-5; 7 bases are shared with TRBD1. Germline assignment: CDR1 KGHSH and CDR2 LQKENI. This CDR3 is 15 amino acids long. The V gene end was trimmed by 5 bases and the J gene end by 2 bases; junction bases not matched to a gene: 8. Written as DNA, the CDR3 is TGTGCCAGCTCAGCAATCCCGGGACAGCAAGAGACCCAGTACTTC. This codes for CASSAIPGQQETQYF.

The chain has TRBV11-2 and TRBJ1-3; D is possibly TRBD1 (6 bases). Germline V gene sequence: CDR1 SGHAT, CDR2 FQNNGV. The CDR3 totals 13 residues. The V and J ends lost 5 bases and 5 bases respectively, with 10 bases between them. The CDR3 reads CASSPDSRNTIYF. The DNA of the CDR3 is TGTGCCAGCAGCCCGGACAGTAGAAACACCATATATTTT.

The rearrangement links TRBV12-5 to TRBJ2-2, with 7 bases fitting TRBD1. CDR1 is LGHNT and CDR2 is FRNRAP in the germline V gene. With V trimmed by 4 bases and J by 7 bases, 12 bases remained unmatched. The CDR3 has 16 residues. CDR3 amino acids: CASGWGTVGAGGELFF. In DNA, the CDR3 is TGTGCTAGTGGTTGGGGGACAGTTGGTGCAGGCGGGGAGCTGTTTTTT.

The chain links TRBV27 to TRBJ2-3; 7 bases match TRBD1. The CDR3 consists of 11 residues. The V gene end was trimmed by 6 bases and the J gene end by 10 bases; junction bases not matched to a gene: 4. CDR1 MNHEY and CDR2 SMNVEV come from the germline V gene (reference sequence). Here the CDR3 DNA reads TGTGCCAGCAGCGACGGGACAGCGCAGTATTTT. Translating it yields CASSDGTAQYF.

The gene calls are TRBV6-5 and TRBJ1-1; 7 bases line up with TRBD1. Germline assignment: CDR1 MNHEY and CDR2 SVGAGI. The V and J ends lost 6 bases and 0 bases, in that order; junction bases with no gene match: 4. CDR3 size: 14 residues. CDR3: CASRGRGMNTEAFF. In DNA form, the CDR3 reads TGTGCCAGCAGGGGCAGGGGGATGAACACTGAAGCTTTCTTT.

The J gene is TRBJ1-4, the V gene TRBV27, with D possibly being TRBD1 (5 bases). Between the trimmed V and J ends, which lost 1 base and 6 bases, there was a span of 12 bases. This CDR3 contains 15 residues. Germline lookup yields CDR1 MNHEY and CDR2 SMNVEV (reference sequence). CDR3 DNA sequence: TGTGCCAGCAGTTTATTGTACGGGGCGGATGAAAAACTGTTTTTT. Its translation is CASSLLYGADEKLFF.

This chain connects TRBV7-2 to TRBJ1-1, with 8 positions matching TRBD1. CDR1 is SGHTA, CDR2 FQGNSA, per germline. With 2 bases clipped from V and 5 bases from J, the junction kept 1 base outside the gene matches. The CDR3 is 13 residues long. CDR3 nucleotides: TGTGCCAGCAGCTTACGACAGGGGACTGAAGCTTTCTTT. Its protein product is CASSLRQGTEAFF.

The V gene is TRBV7-6, the J gene TRBJ1-1; D unclear. This CDR3 spans 13 amino acids. Germline V lookup: CDR1 SGHVS, CDR2 FNYEAQ. Trimming left V 5 bases short and J 5 bases short, with 12 bases between. CDR3 bases: TGTGCCAGCAGCCCCGGACCGTGGACTGAAGCTTTCTTT. Amino acid sequence: CASSPGPWTEAFF.

This clone has just a few counts. The CDR3 loop reads CASSFHKRGETQYF. The CDR3 coding sequence is TGTGCCAGCAGCTTCCACAAACGGGGAGAGACCCAGTACTTC. J is TRBJ2-5 and V is TRBV7-9, with D tentatively TRBD2 (5 bases). V was clipped by 3 bases and J by 4 bases, with 12 bases between them. This CDR3 has 14 amino acids. Germline V gene data show CDR1 as SEHNR and CDR2 as FQNEAQ (reference sequence).

The chain has TRBV5-6 and TRBJ1-2, with D hard to call. The ends were cut back, 3 bases at V and 4 bases at J, with 13 bases in the middle. The germline CDR1 and CDR2 sequences are SGHDT and YYEEEE. This CDR3 contains 14 residues. CDR3 coding DNA: TGTGCCAGCAGCTCCTATGATGTCGGCTATGGCTACACCTTC. It is translated as CASSSYDVGYGYTF.

V usage is TRBV30 and J usage is TRBJ2-5; 8 positions agree with TRBD2. The CDR3 runs to 16 residues. Germline trimming cut 2 bases from V and 1 base from J; bases unmatched to any gene: 9. The germline gives CDR1 GTSNPN, CDR2 SVGIG (reference sequence). The CDR3 loop reads CAWSPPAGGSQETQYF. The CDR3 DNA sequence: TGTGCCTGGAGTCCCCCCGCGGGGGGATCCCAAGAGACCCAGTACTTC.

The genes are TRBV2 and TRBJ1-1; D unresolved. Germline lookup yields CDR1 SNHLY and CDR2 FYNNEI. Trimming took off 5 bases at V and 1 base at J, with 5 bases between the two ends. There are 12 residues in the CDR3. The CDR3 here is CASSYTNTEAFF. Written as DNA, the CDR3 is TGTGCCAGCAGTTACACGAACACTGAAGCTTTCTTT. Full variable domain (remainder filled in from reference TRBV2 and TRBJ1-1): EPEVTQTPSHQVTQMGQEVILRCVPISNHLYFYWYRQILGQKVEFLVSFYNNEISEKSEIFDDQFSVERPDGSNFTLKIRSTKLEDSAMYFCASSYTNTEAFFGQGTRLTVV.

The V call is TRBV7-2, the J call TRBJ2-2; TRBD2 matches at 9 bases. Trimming took 4 bases from V and 13 from J; bases not matched to a gene: 10. The germline CDR1 and CDR2 sequences are SGHTA and FQGNSA. There are 14 residues in the CDR3. CDR3 in DNA: TGTGCCAGCAGCTGGGTGATAGCGGGGGTCGGGCTGTTTTTT. Its translation: CASSWVIAGVGLFF.

This clone showed up just a few times. This chain links TRBV5-4 with TRBJ2-7; D not resolved. There are 14 residues in the CDR3. Germline CDR1 is SGHNT and CDR2 is YYREEE (reference sequence). V shed 0 bases and J shed 2 bases, with 9 bases lying between them. In DNA, the CDR3 is TGTGCCAGCAGCTTGGGCTCAGGCACCTACGAGCAGTACTTC. This gives the protein CASSLGSGTYEQYF.

The J gene is TRBJ1-5, the V gene TRBV5-8; D is ambiguous. V dropped 0 bases and J dropped 4 bases, with 8 bases sitting between them. The length of the CDR3 is 14 residues. Per germline, CDR1 SGHTS and CDR2 YDEGEE. The CDR3 DNA follows: TGTGCCAGCAGCTTGGCGGCAGATAATCAGCCCCAGCATTTT. Residues: CASSLAADNQPQHF.

This chain links TRBV9 with TRBJ2-6; D is possibly TRBD1 (5 bases). The CDR3 contains 16 residues. Per the germline V gene, CDR1 is SGDLS and CDR2 is YYNGEE. V lost 3 bases, J lost 2 bases, and 12 bases lay in between. CDR3 region: CASSALQGAGANVLTF. As DNA, the CDR3 is TGTGCCAGCAGCGCCCTCCAGGGCGCTGGGGCCAACGTCCTGACTTTC.

This clone has only a few counts. J is TRBJ2-2 and V is TRBV7-3, with 8 bases fitting TRBD1. J lost 0 bases, V lost 7 bases, and 4 bases had no gene match. The CDR3 has 15 amino acids. CDR1 is SGHTA, CDR2 FQGTGA, per germline. DNA for the CDR3: TGTGCCAGCACCCCACAGGGGGCGAACACCGGGGAGCTGTTTTTT. Translated: CASTPQGANTGELFF.

This clone was counted a single time. The J gene is TRBJ1-1, the V gene TRBV5-8; the match to TRBD1 covers 11 bases. CDR1 is SGHTS and CDR2 is YDEGEE in the germline V gene. This CDR3 spans 17 amino acids. Losses at the gene ends were 3 bases for V and 0 bases for J; bases not matched to a gene: 7. The CDR3 region is CASSSGTGGFMNTEAFF. CDR3 DNA sequence: TGTGCCAGCAGCTCCGGGACAGGGGGATTCATGAACACTGAAGCTTTCTTT.

This chain links TRBV30 with TRBJ1-5; weak D call: TRBD1 (5 bases). Germline values: CDR1 GTSNPN, CDR2 SVGIG (reference sequence). The CDR3 spans 13 residues. Trimming removed 1 base from V and 5 bases from J, with 9 bases in between. The CDR3 nucleotides are TGTGCCTGGAGTGGGGACCGTTATCAGCCCCAGCATTTT. Its translation is CAWSGDRYQPQHF.

This clone was counted once. This chain connects TRBV6-1 to TRBJ2-5, with 7 bases that match TRBD1. Germline CDR1 and CDR2: MNHNS and SASEGT. This CDR3 has 14 residues. V trimming: 7 bases; J trimming: 7 bases; junction bases outside the gene matches: 12. The CDR3: CASTPGQTKMTQYF. As DNA, the CDR3 is TGTGCCAGCACCCCGGGACAGACGAAGATGACCCAGTACTTC.

This chain uses TRBV7-2 with TRBJ1-2; weak D call: TRBD1 (5 bases). Germline CDR1 and CDR2: SGHTA and FQGNSA. The CDR3 has 16 amino acids. Trimming shortened V by 1 base and J by 4 bases, and 16 bases separated the two germline ends. The CDR3 DNA reads TGTGCCAGCAGCTTAGGGGGAGGGGTCGTTTTCTATGGCTACACCTTC. Amino acids: CASSLGGGVVFYGYTF.

J is TRBJ1-3 and V is TRBV6-5; D is possibly TRBD1 (5 bases). CDR3 length: 13 amino acids. Germline CDR1 reads MNHEY; CDR2 reads SVGAGI. V lost 8 bases and J lost 2, with 10 bases in between. CDR3 amino acids: CASGDVAGNTIYF. CDR3 in DNA: TGTGCCAGCGGGGACGTAGCTGGAAACACCATATATTTT.

CDR3: CASSLVTKNNEQFF. CDR3 nucleotide sequence: TGTGCCAGCAGCTTGGTTACTAAAAACAATGAGCAGTTCTTC. The genes are TRBV5-4 and TRBJ2-1; D uncertain. CDR3 length: 14 amino acids. Trimming removed 0 bases from V and 5 bases from J, with 9 bases in between. CDR1 is SGHNT and CDR2 is YYREEE in the germline V gene (reference sequence). Filled out from reference TRBV5-4 and TRBJ2-1, the complete variable domain reads ETGVTQSPTHLIKTRGQQVTLRCSSQSGHNTVSWYQQALGQGPQFIFQYYREEENGRGNFPPRFSGLQFPNYSSELNVNALELDDSALYLCASSLVTKNNEQFFGPGTRLTVL.

This chain uses TRBV7-6 with TRBJ1-5; no definite D call. CDR3 length equals 13 residues. The V gene's germline CDR1 is SGHVS and CDR2 FNYEAQ. The V and J ends lost 4 bases and 3 bases respectively, with 7 bases between them. The CDR3 DNA is TGTGCCAGCAGCTCGACGAACAATCAGCCCCAGCATTTT. This translates into CASSSTNNQPQHF. Filled out from reference TRBV7-6 and TRBJ1-5, the complete variable domain reads GAGVSQSPRYKVTKRGQDVALRCDPISGHVSLYWYRQALGQGPEFLTYFNYEAQQDKSGLPNDRFSAERPEGSISTLTIQRTEQRDSAMYRCASSSTNNQPQHFGDGTRLSIL.

The rearrangement links TRBV5-1 to TRBJ2-4; TRBD2 might be the D (7 bases). The CDR3 sequence is 16 residues long. Germline-derived CDR1 and CDR2 are SGHRS and YFSETQ. The ends were cut back, 7 bases at V and 3 bases at J, with 20 bases in the middle. The DNA of the CDR3 is TGCGCCAGCGCTATGGCTGGGGGGGGCGGCAAAAACATTCAGTACTTC. Translating it yields CASAMAGGGGKNIQYF.